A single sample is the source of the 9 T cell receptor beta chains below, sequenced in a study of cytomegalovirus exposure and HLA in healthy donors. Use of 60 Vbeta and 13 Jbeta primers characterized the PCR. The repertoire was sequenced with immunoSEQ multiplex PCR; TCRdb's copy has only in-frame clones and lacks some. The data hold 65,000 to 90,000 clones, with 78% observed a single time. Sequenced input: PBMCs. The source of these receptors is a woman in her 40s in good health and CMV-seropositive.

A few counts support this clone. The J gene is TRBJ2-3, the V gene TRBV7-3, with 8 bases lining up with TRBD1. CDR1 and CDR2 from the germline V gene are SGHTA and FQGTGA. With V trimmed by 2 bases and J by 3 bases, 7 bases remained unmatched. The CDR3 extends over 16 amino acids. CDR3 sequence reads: CASSLRGRGPTDTQYF. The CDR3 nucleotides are TGTGCCAGCAGCTTACGGGGCAGGGGGCCAACAGATACGCAGTATTTT.

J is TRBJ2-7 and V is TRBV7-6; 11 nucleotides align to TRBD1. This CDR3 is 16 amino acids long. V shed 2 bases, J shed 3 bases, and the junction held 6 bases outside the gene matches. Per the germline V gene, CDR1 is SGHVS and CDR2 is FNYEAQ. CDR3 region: CASSLTPGTGGYEQYF. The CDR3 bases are TGTGCCAGCAGCTTAACACCCGGGACAGGGGGCTACGAGCAGTACTTC.

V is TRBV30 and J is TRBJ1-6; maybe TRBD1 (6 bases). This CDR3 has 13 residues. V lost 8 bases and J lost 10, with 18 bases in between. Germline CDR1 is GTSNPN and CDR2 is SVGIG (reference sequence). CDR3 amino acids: CAANREPGSPLHF. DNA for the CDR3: TGTGCCGCAAACAGGGAGCCTGGATCACCCCTCCACTTT.

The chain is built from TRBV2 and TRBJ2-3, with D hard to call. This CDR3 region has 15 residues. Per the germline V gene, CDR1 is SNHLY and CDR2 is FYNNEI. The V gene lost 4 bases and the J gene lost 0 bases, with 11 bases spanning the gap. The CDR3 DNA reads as TGTGCCAGCAGTGGTATCAGTTATAGCACAGATACGCAGTATTTT. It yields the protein CASSGISYSTDTQYF.

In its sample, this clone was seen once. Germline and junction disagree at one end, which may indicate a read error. The CDR3 sequence: CSSSLTGFYEQYF. The CDR3 coding sequence is TGTTCCAGCAGCTTAACCGGTTTCTACGAGCAGTACTTC. The chain combines TRBV7-9 with TRBJ2-7, with no clear D. The CDR3 consists of 13 residues. The germline V gene encodes CDR1 SEHNR and CDR2 FQNEAQ (reference sequence).

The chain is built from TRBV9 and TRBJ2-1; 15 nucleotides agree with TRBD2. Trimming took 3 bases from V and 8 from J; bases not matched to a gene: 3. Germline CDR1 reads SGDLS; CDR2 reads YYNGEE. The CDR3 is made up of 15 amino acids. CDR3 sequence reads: CASSGTSGGAYEQFF. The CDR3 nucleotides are TGTGCCAGCAGCGGGACTAGCGGGGGGGCTTATGAGCAGTTCTTC.

The CDR3 DNA is TGTGCCTGGAGTTGGGGCGGGGGGGCCAGACACGAGCAGTACTTC. This sequence encodes CAWSWGGGARHEQYF. V usage is TRBV30 and J usage is TRBJ2-7; 9 bases fit TRBD2. V was clipped by 2 bases and J by 5 bases; unmatched bases: 10. The CDR3 extends over 15 amino acids. Germline V CDR1 and CDR2: GTSNPN, SVGIG (reference sequence).

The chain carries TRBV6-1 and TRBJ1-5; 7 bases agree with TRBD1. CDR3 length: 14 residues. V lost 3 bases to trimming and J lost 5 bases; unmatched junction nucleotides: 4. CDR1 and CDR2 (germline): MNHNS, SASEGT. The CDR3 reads CASSENRGHQPQHF. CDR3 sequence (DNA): TGTGCCAGCAGTGAGAACAGGGGTCATCAGCCCCAGCATTTT.

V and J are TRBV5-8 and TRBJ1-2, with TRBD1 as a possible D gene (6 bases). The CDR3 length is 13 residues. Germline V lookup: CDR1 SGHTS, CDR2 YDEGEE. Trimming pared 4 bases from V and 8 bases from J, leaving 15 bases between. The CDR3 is CASSAPQGRGYTF. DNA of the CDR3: TGTGCCAGCAGCGCCCCACAGGGTAGGGGCTACACCTTC.